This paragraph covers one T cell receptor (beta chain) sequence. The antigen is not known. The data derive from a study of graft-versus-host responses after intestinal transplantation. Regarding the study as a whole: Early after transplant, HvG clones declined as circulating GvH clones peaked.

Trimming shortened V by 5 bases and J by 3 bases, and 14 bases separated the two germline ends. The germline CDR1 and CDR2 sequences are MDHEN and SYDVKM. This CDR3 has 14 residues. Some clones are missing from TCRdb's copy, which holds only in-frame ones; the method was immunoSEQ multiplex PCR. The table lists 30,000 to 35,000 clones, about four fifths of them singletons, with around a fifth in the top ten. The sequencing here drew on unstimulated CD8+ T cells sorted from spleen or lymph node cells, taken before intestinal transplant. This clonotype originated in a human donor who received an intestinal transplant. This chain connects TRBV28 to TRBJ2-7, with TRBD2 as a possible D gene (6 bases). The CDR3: CASSPRDEYYEQYF. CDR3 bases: TGTGCCAGCAGTCCGCGGGACGAATACTACGAGCAGTACTTC.